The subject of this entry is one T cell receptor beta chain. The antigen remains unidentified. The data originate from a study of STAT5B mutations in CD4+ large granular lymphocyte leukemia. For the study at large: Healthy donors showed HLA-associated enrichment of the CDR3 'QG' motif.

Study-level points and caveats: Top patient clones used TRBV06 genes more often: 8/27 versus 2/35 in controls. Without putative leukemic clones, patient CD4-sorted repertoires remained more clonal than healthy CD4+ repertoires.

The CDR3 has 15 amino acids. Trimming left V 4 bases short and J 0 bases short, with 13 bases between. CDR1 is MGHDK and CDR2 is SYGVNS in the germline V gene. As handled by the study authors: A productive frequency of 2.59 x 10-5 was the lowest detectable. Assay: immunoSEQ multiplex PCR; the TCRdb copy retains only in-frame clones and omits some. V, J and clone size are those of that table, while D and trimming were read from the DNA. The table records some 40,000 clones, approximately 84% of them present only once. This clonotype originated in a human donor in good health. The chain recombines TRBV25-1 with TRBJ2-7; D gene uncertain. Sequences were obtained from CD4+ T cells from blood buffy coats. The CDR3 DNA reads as TGTGCCAGCAGTGCTTCTGGCATGAGCTCCTACGAGCAGTACTTC. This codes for CASSASGMSSYEQYF.